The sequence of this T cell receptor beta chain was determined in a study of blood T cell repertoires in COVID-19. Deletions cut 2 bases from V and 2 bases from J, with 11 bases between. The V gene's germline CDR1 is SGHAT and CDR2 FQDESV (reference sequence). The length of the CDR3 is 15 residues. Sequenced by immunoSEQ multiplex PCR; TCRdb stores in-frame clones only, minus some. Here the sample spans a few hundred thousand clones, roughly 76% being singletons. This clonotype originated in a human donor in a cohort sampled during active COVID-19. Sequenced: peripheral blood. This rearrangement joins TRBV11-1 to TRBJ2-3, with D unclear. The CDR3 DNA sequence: TGTGCCAGCAGCTTATCAGGCACAGACACAGATACGCAGTATTTT. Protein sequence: CASSLSGTDTDTQYF.